The T cell receptor beta chain described here comes from a study of shared clonotypes between healthy human individuals. Libraries were prepared by immunoSEQ multiplex PCR; TCRdb keeps only in-frame clonotypes and omits some of them. The sample records around 500,000 clones, roughly 77% being singletons. J was trimmed by 5 bases and V by 1 base; bases with no gene match: 3. In germline, CDR1 is SGHTA, CDR2 FQGNSA. This CDR3 has 15 amino acids. The chain uses TRBV7-2 and TRBJ1-4, with 8 bases lining up with TRBD1. This sequence originates from a woman between 40 and 50 years old in good health. Some clones in this sample may be carry-over from other donors' samples. Sequencing was performed on PBMCs. CDR3 bases: TGTGCCAGCAGCTTAGGACAGGGGTTGAATGAAAAACTGTTTTTT. Translation gives CASSLGQGLNEKLFF.